These 3 T cell receptor beta chains came from one sample sequenced in a study of beta chain features in type 1 diabetes. Points from the study as a whole: TCRB CDR3s were moderately but significantly shorter in Type 1 diabetes patients in all four CD4+ subsets.

Every bit of the isolated RNA underwent reverse transcription, so sequencing read expressed TCRB transcripts. Data came from immunoSEQ multiplex PCR; TCRdb stores just in-frame clones and leaves some out. The sample has roughly 300,000 clones; roughly 8.8% are singletons. The antigens of these receptors remain unknown. The sample was central memory CD4+ T cells from blood. The receptors originated from a man younger than 45 with type 1 diabetes.

This clone was observed a handful of times. Other nucleotide sequences from this sample produce the same CDR3. This rearrangement joins TRBV6-5 to TRBJ1-6; D is unresolved. Germline CDR1 reads MNHEY; CDR2 reads SVGAGI. The CDR3 is 13 amino acids. The V gene lost 0 bases and the J gene lost 9 bases, with 6 bases spanning the gap. This chain's CDR3 is CASSYSKGSPLHF. The CDR3 nucleotides read TGTGCCAGCAGTTACTCGAAGGGTTCACCCCTCCACTTT.

This clone was picked up a small number of times. Distinct nucleotide sequences in the sample also encode this CDR3. This chain joins TRBV7-2 and TRBJ2-1; TRBD2 is a possible D gene (6 bases). V lost 1 base, J lost 6 bases, and 7 bases lay in between. CDR3 length equals 13 residues. CDR1 and CDR2 (germline): SGHTA, FQGNSA. Here the CDR3 reads CASSLVGGNEQFF. CDR3 DNA: TGTGCCAGCAGCTTAGTCGGGGGCAATGAGCAGTTCTTC.

The chain employs TRBV18 and TRBJ1-5; D possibly corresponds to TRBD1 (5 bases). Germline V gene lookup returns CDR1 KGHSH and CDR2 LQKENI. This CDR3 has 14 residues. With 4 bases removed from V and 11 bases from J, the gap between germline ends came to 18 bases. This CDR3 reads CASSRASLGVAQHF. CDR3 nucleotide sequence: TGTGCCAGCTCACGAGCTTCGTTGGGGGTGGCCCAGCATTTT.